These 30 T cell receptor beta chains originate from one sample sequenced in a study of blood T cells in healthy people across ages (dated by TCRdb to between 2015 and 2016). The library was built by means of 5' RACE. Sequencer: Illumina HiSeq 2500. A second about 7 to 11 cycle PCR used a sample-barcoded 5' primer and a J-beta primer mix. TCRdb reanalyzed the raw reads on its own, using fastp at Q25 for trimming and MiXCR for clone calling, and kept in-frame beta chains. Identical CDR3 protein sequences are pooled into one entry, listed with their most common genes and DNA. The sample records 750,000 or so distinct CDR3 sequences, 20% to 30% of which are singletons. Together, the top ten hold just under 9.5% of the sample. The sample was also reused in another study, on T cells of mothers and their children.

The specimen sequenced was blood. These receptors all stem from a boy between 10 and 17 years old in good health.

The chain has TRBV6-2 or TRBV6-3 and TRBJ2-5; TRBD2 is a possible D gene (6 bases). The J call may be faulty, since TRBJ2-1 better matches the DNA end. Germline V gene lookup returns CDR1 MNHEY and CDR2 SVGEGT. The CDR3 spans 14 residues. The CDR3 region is CASATPRGNNEQFF. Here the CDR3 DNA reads TGTGCCAGCGCGACGCCCCGGGGGAACAATGAGCAGTTCTTC.

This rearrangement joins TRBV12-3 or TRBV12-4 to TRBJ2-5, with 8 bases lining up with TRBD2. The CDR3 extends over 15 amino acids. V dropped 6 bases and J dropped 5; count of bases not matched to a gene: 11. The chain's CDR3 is CASRELADGWETQYF. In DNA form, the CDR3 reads TGTGCCAGCAGGGAACTAGCGGACGGTTGGGAGACCCAGTACTTC.

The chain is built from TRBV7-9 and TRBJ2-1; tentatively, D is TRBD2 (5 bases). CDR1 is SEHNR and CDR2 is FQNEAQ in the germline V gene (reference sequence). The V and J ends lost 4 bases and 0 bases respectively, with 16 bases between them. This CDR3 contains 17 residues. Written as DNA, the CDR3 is TGTGCCAGCAGCTACCCCCGAGCGGAGAGCTCCTACAATGAGCAGTTCTTC. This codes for CASSYPRAESSYNEQFF.

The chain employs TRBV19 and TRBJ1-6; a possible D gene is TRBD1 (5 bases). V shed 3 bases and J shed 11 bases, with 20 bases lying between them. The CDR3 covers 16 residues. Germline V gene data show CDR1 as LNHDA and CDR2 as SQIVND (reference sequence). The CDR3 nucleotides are TGTGCCAGTAGTATGGGGCGTGGACGGGGTTCGCCACCCCTCCACTTT. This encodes CASSMGRGRGSPPLHF.

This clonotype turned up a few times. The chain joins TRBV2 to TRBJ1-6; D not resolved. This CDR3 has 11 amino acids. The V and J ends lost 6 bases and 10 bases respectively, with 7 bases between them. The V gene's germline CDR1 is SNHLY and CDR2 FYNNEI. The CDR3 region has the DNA TGTGCCAGCAGCCCTGAGTCACCCCTCCACTTT. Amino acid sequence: CASSPESPLHF.

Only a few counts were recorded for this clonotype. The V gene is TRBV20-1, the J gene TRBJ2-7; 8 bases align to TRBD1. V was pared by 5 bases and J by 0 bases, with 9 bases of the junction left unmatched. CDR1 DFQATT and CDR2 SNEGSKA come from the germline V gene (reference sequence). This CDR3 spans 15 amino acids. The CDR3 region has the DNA TGCAGTGCTGCAGGGGGCCCTTCGAACTCCTACGAGCAGTACTTC. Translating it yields CSAAGGPSNSYEQYF.

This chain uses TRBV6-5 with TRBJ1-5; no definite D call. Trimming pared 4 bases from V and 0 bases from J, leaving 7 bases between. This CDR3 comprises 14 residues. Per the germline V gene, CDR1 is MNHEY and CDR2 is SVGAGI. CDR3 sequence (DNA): TGTGCCAGCAGTTCCTCAGATAGCAATCAGCCCCAGCATTTT. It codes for CASSSSDSNQPQHF.

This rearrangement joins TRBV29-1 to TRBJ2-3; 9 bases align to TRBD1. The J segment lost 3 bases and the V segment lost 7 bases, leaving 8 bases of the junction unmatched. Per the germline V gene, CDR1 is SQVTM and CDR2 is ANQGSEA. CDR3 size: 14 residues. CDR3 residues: CSGQTGGSTDTQYF. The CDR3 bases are TGCAGCGGCCAGACAGGGGGGAGTACAGATACGCAGTATTTT.

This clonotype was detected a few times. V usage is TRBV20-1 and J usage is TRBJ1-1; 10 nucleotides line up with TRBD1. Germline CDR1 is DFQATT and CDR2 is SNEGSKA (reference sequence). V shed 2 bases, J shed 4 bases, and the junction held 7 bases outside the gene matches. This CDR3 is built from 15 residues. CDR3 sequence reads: CSARRQGAVRTEAFF. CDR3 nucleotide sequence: TGCAGTGCTAGAAGACAGGGGGCTGTGCGCACTGAAGCTTTCTTT.

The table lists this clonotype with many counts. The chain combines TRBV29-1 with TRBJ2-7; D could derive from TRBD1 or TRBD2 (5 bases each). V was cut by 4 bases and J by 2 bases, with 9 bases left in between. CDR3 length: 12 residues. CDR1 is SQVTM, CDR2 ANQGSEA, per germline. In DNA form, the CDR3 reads TGCAGCGTTGCGAGGGGAACCTACGAGCAGTACTTC. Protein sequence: CSVARGTYEQYF.

CDR3 in DNA: TGCGCCAGCAGCCAAGGCCCACAGAACACCGGGGAGCTGTTTTTT. Protein: CASSQGPQNTGELFF. The rearrangement joins TRBV4-1 to TRBJ2-2; D gene unclear. Germline V lookup: CDR1 MGHRA, CDR2 YSYEKL. V shed 1 base and J shed 1 base, with 7 bases lying between them. The CDR3 sequence is 15 residues long.

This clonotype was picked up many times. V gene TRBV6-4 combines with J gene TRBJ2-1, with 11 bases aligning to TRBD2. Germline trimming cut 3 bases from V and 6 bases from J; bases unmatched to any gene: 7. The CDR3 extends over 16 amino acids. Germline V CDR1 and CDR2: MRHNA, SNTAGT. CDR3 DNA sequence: TGTGCCAGCAGTGATTTTTTTAGCGGGAGGGCCAATGAGCAGTTCTTC. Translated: CASSDFFSGRANEQFF.

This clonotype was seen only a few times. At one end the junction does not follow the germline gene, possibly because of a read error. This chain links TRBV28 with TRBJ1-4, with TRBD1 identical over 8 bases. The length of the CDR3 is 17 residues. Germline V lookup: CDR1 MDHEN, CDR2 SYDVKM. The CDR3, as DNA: TGTGCCAGCAGTCCATACAGGGGGTACCAGGCTAATGAAAGACTGTTTTTT. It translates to CASSPYRGYQANERLFF. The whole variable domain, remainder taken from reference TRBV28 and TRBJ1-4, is DVKVTQSSRYLVKRTGEKVFLECVQDMDHENMFWYRQDPGLGLRLIYFSYDVKMKEKGDIPEGYSVSREKKERFSLILESASTNQTSMYLCASSPYRGYQANERLFFGSGTQLSVL.

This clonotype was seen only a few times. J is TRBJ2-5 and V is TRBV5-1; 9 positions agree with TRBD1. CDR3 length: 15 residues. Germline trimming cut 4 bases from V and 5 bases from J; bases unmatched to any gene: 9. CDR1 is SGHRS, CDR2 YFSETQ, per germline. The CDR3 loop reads CASSGTDRGGETQYF. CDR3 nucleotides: TGCGCCAGCAGCGGAACGGACAGGGGAGGGGAGACCCAGTACTTC. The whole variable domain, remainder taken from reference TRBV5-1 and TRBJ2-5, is KAGVTQTPRYLIKTRGQQVTLSCSPISGHRSVSWYQQTPGQGLQFLFEYFSETQRNKGNFPGRFSGRQFSNSRSEMNVSTLELGDSALYLCASSGTDRGGETQYFGPGTRLLVL.

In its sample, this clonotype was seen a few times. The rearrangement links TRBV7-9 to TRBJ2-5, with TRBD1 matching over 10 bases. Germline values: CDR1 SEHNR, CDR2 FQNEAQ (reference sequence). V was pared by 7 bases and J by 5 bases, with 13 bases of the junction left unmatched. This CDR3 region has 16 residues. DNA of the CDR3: TGTGCCAGCACCCTATCGTGGGGACAGGGGATGGAGACCCAGTACTTC. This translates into CASTLSWGQGMETQYF.

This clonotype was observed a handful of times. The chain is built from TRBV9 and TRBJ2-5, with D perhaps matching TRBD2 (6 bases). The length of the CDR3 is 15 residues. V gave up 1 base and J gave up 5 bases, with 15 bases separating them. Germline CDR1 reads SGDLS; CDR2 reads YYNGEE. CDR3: CASSVSSGVTETQYF. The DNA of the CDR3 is TGTGCCAGCAGCGTATCCTCGGGGGTGACGGAGACCCAGTACTTC.

CDR3 protein: CASSEPGLPAQYF. In DNA, the CDR3 is TGTGCCAGCAGCGAACCGGGACTCCCAGCGCAGTATTTT. The chain employs TRBV12-3 or TRBV12-4 and TRBJ2-3, with a weak D call TRBD2 (6 bases). The V gene lost 6 bases and the J gene lost 10 bases, with 17 bases spanning the gap. The CDR3 spans 13 residues.

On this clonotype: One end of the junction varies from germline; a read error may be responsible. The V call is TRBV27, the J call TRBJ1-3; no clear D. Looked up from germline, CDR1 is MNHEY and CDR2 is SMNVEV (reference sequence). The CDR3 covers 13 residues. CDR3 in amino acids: CASSLLFGNTIHF. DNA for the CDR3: TGTGCCAGCAGTCTACTTTTTGGAAACACCATACATTTT.

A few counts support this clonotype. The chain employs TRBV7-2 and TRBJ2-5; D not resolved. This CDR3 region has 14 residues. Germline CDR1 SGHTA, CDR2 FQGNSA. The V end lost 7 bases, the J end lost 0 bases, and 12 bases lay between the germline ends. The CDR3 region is CASTPRTHQETQYF. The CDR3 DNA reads TGTGCCAGCACCCCGCGGACCCACCAAGAGACCCAGTACTTC.

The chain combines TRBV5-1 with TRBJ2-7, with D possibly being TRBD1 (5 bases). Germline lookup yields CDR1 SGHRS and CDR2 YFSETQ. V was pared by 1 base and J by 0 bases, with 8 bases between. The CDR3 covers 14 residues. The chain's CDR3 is CASSLLTGSYEQYF. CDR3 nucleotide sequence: TGCGCCAGCAGCTTGCTTACAGGCTCCTACGAGCAGTACTTC.

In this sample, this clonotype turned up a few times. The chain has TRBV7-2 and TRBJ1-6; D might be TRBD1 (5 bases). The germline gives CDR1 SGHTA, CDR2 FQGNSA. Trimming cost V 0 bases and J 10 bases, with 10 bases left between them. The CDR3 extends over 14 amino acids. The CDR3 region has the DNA TGTGCCAGCAGCTTAGCAGGGGTACGCTCACCCCTCCACTTT. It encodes CASSLAGVRSPLHF.

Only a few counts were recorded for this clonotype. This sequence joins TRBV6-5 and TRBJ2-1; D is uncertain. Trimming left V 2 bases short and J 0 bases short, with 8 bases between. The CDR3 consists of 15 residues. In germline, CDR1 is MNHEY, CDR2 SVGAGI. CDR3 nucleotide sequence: TGTGCCAGCAGTTACATGGCAGCCTCCTACAATGAGCAGTTCTTC. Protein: CASSYMAASYNEQFF.

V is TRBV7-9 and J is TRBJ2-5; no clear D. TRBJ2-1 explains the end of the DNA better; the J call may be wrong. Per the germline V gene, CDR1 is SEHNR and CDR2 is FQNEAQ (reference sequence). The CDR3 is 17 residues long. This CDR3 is CASSPSLRPSPYNEQFF. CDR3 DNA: TGTGCCAGCAGCCCTTCGCTTCGACCCAGTCCCTACAATGAGCAGTTCTTC.

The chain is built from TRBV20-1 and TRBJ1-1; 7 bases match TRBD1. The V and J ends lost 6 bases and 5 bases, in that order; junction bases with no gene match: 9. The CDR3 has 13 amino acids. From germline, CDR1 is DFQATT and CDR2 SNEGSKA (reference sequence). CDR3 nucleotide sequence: TGCAGTGCCCACGACAGGGATTGGACTGAAGCTTTCTTT. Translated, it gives CSAHDRDWTEAFF.

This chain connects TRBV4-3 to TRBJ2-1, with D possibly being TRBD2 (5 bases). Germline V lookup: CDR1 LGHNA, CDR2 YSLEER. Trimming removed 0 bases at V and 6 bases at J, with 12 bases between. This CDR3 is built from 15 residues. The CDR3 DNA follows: TGCGCCAGCAGCCAAGAAAGGGCGGGCTCCAATGAGCAGTTCTTC. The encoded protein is CASSQERAGSNEQFF.

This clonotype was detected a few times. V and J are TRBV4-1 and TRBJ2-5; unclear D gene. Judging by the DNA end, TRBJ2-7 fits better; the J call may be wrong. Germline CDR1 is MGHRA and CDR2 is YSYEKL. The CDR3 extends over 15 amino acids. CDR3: CASSLNPASSYEQYF. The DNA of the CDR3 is TGCGCCAGCAGCCTTAATCCAGCCTCCTCCTACGAGCAGTACTTC.

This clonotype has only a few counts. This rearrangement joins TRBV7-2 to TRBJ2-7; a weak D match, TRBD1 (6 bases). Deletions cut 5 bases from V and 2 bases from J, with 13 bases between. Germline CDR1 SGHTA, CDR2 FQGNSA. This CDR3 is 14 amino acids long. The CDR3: CASSRGQFPYEQYF. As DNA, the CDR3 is TGTGCCAGCAGCCGAGGACAGTTCCCCTACGAGCAGTACTTC.

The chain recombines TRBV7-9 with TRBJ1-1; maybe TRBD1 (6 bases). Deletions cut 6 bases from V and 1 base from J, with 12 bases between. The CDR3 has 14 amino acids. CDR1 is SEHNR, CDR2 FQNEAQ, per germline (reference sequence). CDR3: CASSWTEENTEAFF. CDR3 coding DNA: TGTGCCAGCAGTTGGACAGAGGAGAACACTGAAGCTTTCTTT. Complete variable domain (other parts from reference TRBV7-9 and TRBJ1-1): DTGVSQNPRHKITKRGQNVTFRCDPISEHNRLYWYRQTLGQGPEFLTYFQNEAQLEKSRLLSDRFSAERPKGSFSTLEIQRTEQGDSAMYLCASSWTEENTEAFFGQGTRLTVV.

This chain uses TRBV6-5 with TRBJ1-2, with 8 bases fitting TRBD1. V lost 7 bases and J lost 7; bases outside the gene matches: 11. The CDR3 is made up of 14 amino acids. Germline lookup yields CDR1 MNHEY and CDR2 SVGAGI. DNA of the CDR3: TGTGCCAGCAACCCGGTGACAGGGGCGAGTGGCTACACCTTC. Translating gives CASNPVTGASGYTF.

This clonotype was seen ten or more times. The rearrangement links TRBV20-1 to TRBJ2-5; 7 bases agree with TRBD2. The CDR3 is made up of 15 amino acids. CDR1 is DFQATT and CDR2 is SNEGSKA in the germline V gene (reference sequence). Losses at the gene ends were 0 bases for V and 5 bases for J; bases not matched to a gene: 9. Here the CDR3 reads CSARDFRNGRETQYF. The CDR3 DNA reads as TGCAGTGCTAGAGATTTTAGGAACGGGAGGGAGACCCAGTACTTC.